Listed below are T cell receptor beta chains from one sample, sequenced in a study of blood T cell repertoires in COVID-19. Profiling relied on immunoSEQ multiplex PCR, and the TCRdb table lists in-frame clones only, not all of them. The sample carries around 110,000 clones, approximately 83% recorded once. Source material: peripheral blood. Receptors originate from a woman aged 70-85 years with acute or convalescent COVID-19. Each CDR3 is given with its conserved first and last residue.

TRBJ2-1 | 14 | TRBV5-6 | CASSLGQYYNEQFF
TRBJ1-2 | 15 | TRBV7-8 | CASSLRGGQGNVYTF
TRBJ1-2 | 11 | TRBV19 | CASTSRYGYTF
TRBJ1-1 | 15 | TRBV5-1 | CASSLGQGLNTEAFF
TRBJ2-2 | 13 | TRBV15 | CATSRVRDGELFF
TRBJ1-1 | 13 | TRBV6-2/TRBV6-3 | CASSYSVNTEAFF
TRBJ2-3 | 16 | TRBV10-3 | CAISPQGVTTTDTQYF
TRBJ1-5 | 15 | TRBV6-5 | CASTPVEAQNQPQHF
TRBJ1-1 | 15 | TRBV19 | CASSTPTDGGTEAFF
TRBJ1-1 | 15 | TRBV5-1 | CASSPSGGLGTEAFF
TRBJ1-5 | 17 | TRBV9 | CASSVSDRFGSNQPQHF
TRBJ2-5 | 15 | TRBV10-2 | CASNGGGTSMETQYF
TRBJ1-4 | 14 | TRBV10-3 | CAIRPGQGSEKLFF
TRBJ2-2 | 12 | TRBV7-3 | CASSLTNGELFF
TRBJ2-2 | 16 | TRBV4-3 | CASSLGTGGRTGELFF
TRBJ2-5 | 13 | TRBV30 | CAWSAQGSETQYF
TRBJ1-1 | 13 | TRBV12-3/TRBV12-4 | CASSHLPGERAFF
TRBJ1-2 | 14 | TRBV3-1/TRBV3-2 | CASSQGSSGNGYTF
TRBJ1-1 | 13 | TRBV11-1 | CASSFGGRTEAFF
TRBJ2-1 | 15 | TRBV7-3 | CASSFKLAGNNEQFF
TRBJ1-5 | 17 | TRBV6-1 | CASSERPAPYSNQPQHF
TRBJ1-2 | 14 | TRBV7-3 | CASSLDRGNYGYTF
TRBJ2-5 | 13 | TRBV10-1 | CASSRTAKETQYF
TRBJ1-3 | 17 | TRBV3-1/TRBV3-2 | CASSQESHWSSGNTIYF
TRBJ2-4 | 19 | TRBV5-1 | CASSSGLAGAVRAKNIQYF
TRBJ2-2 | 13 | TRBV2 | CASMLGARGELFF
TRBJ2-1 | 14 | TRBV6-5 | CASSYSDRDNEQFF
TRBJ2-5 | 18 | TRBV18 | CASSPPRRGLPYQETQYF
TRBJ1-1 | 14 | TRBV27 | CASSSQGIGTEAFF
TRBJ1-6 | 16 | TRBV18 | CASSPHDRAVNSPLHF
TRBJ2-1 | 18 | TRBV7-8 | CASSLVIGGTSSYNEQFF
TRBJ1-4 | 22 | TRBV14 | CASSQEGGAGMLFPTTNEKLFF
TRBJ1-6 | 14 | TRBV2 | CASERGSDNSPLHF
TRBJ2-3 | 12 | TRBV2 | CASSVSRDTQYF
TRBJ2-5 | 11 | TRBV10-2 | CASSELETQYF
TRBJ2-2 | 16 | TRBV5-4 | CASSLRSGGALGELFF
TRBJ2-5 | 14 | TRBV2 | CASSLDRAQETQYF
TRBJ1-1 | 13 | TRBV6-2/TRBV6-3 | CASSTWGRTEAFF
TRBJ2-2 | 14 | TRBV11-3 | CASSYSGAGGELFF
TRBJ1-5 | 16 | TRBV9 | CASSVGPGTINQPQHF
TRBJ1-6 | 14 | TRBV3-1/TRBV3-2 | CASSRQGRNSPLHF
TRBJ2-2 | 14 | TRBV18 | CASSPRENTGELFF
TRBJ2-7 | 15 | TRBV5-1 | CASSLDRGLPYEQYF
TRBJ2-5 | 13 | TRBV5-4 | CASYPVDQETQYF
TRBJ1-1 | 15 | TRBV5-4 | CASSVRQGTPTEAFF
TRBJ1-3 | 16 | TRBV18 | CASSPSSGLAGNTIYF
TRBJ1-3 | 15 | TRBV7-2 | CASSLVTGSGNTIYF
TRBJ1-2 | 13 | TRBV6-5 | CASSLGVDYGYTF
TRBJ2-3 | 16 | TRBV11-2 | CASSPSSSARPDTQYF
TRBJ1-1 | 15 | TRBV7-2 | CASSSGFALNTEAFF
TRBJ2-5 | 15 | TRBV9 | CASSVAGGLVETQYF
TRBJ1-2 | 15 | TRBV6-5 | CASSYVPHTNYGYTF
TRBJ1-5 | 15 | TRBV18 | CASSPEVLGNQPQHF
TRBJ1-1 | 15 | TRBV7-9 | CASSPRTGANTEAFF
TRBJ1-5 | 14 | TRBV19 | CASSIRSLGQPQHF
TRBJ1-1 | 16 | TRBV4-3 | CAGSSGTWEVHTEAFF
TRBJ1-5 | 14 | TRBV29-1 | CSVRTGGVNQPQHF
TRBJ1-4 | 15 | TRBV6-5 | CASRWGPSTNEKLFF
TRBJ2-1 | 17 | TRBV4-1 | CASSQDLLAGGYNEQFF
TRBJ1-5 | 17 | TRBV7-9 | CASSLGGPQGQNQPQHF